A selection of T cell receptor beta chains follows, all from one sample in a study of control samples from healthy donors and cancer patients. TCRdb keeps only in-frame clones here, not all; method: immunoSEQ multiplex PCR. The table has 150,000 to 200,000 clones, roughly 94% seen once. The sample comprised blood. The receptor set was obtained from a woman aged 18-29 years in good health. The CDR3 runs from the conserved cysteine through the conserved F or W. Fields, in order: J gene, V gene, CDR3 protein.

>TRBJ1-1|TRBV6-5
CASVWGAQNTEAFF
>TRBJ1-6|TRBV7-8
CASSLMEDSPLHF
>TRBJ1-1|TRBV5-4
CASSSPKGTGRAFF
>TRBJ1-4|TRBV11-2
CASSLFSGRDEKLFF
>TRBJ2-3|TRBV5-1
CASSLGSGRIHTQYF
>TRBJ2-1|TRBV19
CASSTIKGGTYNEQFF
>TRBJ2-7|TRBV11-2
CASSQGLAGNYEQYF
>TRBJ2-7|TRBV5-4
CASSSGTSGRFGEQYF
>TRBJ1-1|TRBV10-3
CATKTGVNTEAFF
>TRBJ2-7|TRBV12-5
CASGLADRGGYEQYF
>TRBJ1-2|TRBV6-5
CASSYSGLDGYTF
>TRBJ2-4|TRBV5-6
CASSLEGWDAKNIQYF
>TRBJ1-1|TRBV6-5
CASSYSHLNTEAFF
>TRBJ1-2|TRBV2
CASRGQGLYGYTF
>TRBJ1-1|TRBV5-1
CASSWGGQTNTEAFF
>TRBJ2-5|TRBV9
CASSVGAGQEETQYF
>TRBJ2-1|TRBV27
CASSRDRGHEQFF
>TRBJ2-3|TRBV2
CASSQRASGREDTQYF
>TRBJ1-5|TRBV2
CASTRDTNQPQHF
>TRBJ2-1|TRBV29-1
CSAWTSGSRGQFF
>TRBJ1-1|TRBV5-1
CASSLVQGTEAFF
>TRBJ1-5|TRBV21-1
CASSKNPGFSGQPQHF
>TRBJ1-2|TRBV7-9
CASSFEGDYGYTF
>TRBJ1-1|TRBV5-6
CASSPGPTLTEAFF
>TRBJ1-6|TRBV18
CASSSSLSLLTETPLHF
>TRBJ2-3|TRBV10-1
CASSGQGTQYF
>TRBJ2-7|TRBV6-5
CASSSWTGGNEQYF
>TRBJ1-2|TRBV18
CASSPSEGRTGGYTF